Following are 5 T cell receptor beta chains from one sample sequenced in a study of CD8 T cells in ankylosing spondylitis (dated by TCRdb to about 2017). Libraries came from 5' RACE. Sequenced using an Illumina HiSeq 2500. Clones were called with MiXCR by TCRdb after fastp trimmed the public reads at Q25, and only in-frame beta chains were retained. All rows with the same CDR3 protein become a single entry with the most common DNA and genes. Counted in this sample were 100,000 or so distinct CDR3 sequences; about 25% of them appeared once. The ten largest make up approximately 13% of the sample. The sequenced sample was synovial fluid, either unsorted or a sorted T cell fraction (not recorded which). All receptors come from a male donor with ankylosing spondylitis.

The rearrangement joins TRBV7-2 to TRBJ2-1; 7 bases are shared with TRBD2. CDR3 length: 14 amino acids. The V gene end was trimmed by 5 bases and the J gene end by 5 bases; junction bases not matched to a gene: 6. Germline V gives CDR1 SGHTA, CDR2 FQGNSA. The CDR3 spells CASSPSGIDNEQFF. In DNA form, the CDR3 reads TGTGCCAGCAGCCCAAGCGGGATCGACAATGAGCAGTTCTTC.

The CDR3 here is CSARTSGRTYNEQFF. The CDR3 nucleotides are TGCAGTGCCAGGACTAGCGGGAGGACCTACAATGAGCAGTTCTTC. The rearrangement joins TRBV20-1 to TRBJ2-1; 14 bases map to TRBD2. In germline, CDR1 is DFQATT, CDR2 SNEGSKA (reference sequence). J gave up 2 bases and V 6 bases, and 3 bases lay outside the gene matches. The CDR3 has 15 residues.

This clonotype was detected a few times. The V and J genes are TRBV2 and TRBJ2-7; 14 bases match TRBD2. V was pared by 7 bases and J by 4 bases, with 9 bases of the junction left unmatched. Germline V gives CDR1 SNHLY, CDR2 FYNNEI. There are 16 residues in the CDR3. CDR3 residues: CASTLRTSGRRYEQYF. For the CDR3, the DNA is TGTGCCAGCACCCTACGGACTAGCGGGAGGAGGTACGAGCAGTACTTC.

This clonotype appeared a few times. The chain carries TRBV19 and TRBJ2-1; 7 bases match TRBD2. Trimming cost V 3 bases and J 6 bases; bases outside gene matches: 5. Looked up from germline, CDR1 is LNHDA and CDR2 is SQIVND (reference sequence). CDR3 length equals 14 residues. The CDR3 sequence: CASSIWGGLNEQFF. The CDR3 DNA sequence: TGTGCCAGTAGTATTTGGGGAGGGCTCAATGAGCAGTTCTTC.

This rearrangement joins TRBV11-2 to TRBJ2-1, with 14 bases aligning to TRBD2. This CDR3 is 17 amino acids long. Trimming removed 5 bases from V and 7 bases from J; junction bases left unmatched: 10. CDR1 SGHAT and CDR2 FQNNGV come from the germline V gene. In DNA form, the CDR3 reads TGTGCCAGCAGCCCAAACCGACTAGCGGGAGGGATAAATGAGCAGTTCTTC. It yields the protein CASSPNRLAGGINEQFF.